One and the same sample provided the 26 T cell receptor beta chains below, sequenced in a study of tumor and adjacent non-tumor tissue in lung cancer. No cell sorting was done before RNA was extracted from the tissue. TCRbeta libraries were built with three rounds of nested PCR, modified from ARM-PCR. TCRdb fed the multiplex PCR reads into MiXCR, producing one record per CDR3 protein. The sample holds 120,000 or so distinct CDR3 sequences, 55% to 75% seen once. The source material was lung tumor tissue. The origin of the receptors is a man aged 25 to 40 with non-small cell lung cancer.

The CDR3 coding sequence is TGCGCCAGCAGCCTGGGGGCCCTTGGACTAACGGGAGACAATGAGCAGTTCTTC. Residues: CASSLGALGLTGDNEQFF. The rearrangement uses TRBV5-1 and TRBJ2-1; D may correspond to TRBD1 or TRBD2 (6 bases each). Per germline, CDR1 SGHRS and CDR2 YFSETQ. The CDR3 runs 18 residues. Trimming pared 4 bases from V and 5 bases from J, leaving 25 bases between.

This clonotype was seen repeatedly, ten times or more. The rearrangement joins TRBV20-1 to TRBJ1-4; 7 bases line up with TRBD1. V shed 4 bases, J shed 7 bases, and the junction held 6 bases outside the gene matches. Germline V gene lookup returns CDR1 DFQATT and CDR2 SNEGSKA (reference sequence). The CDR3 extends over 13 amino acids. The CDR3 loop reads CSANFDRAEKLFF. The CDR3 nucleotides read TGCAGTGCTAATTTTGACAGGGCTGAAAAACTGTTTTTT.

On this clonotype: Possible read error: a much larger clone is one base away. CDR3 nucleotides: TGCAGCGTCCGGGAGCTCTGGGAGCAGTACTTC. Translating it yields CSVRELWEQYF. The chain has TRBV29-1 and TRBJ2-7; TRBD2 is a possible D gene (6 bases). The CDR3 totals 11 residues. Germline CDR1 and CDR2: SQVTM and ANQGSEA. V was cut by 6 bases and J by 7 bases, with 13 bases left in between.

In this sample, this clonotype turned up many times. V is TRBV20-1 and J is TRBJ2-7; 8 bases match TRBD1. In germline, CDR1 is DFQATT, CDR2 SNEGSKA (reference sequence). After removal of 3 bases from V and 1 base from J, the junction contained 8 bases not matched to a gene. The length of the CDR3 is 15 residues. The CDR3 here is CSASHYGTGSYEQYF. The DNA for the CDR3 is TGCAGTGCTAGCCATTACGGGACAGGTTCCTACGAGCAGTACTTC.

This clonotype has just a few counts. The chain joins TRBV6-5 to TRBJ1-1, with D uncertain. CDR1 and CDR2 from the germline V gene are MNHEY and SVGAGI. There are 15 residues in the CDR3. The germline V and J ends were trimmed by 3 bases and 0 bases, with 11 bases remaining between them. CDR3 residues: CASSYGEAMNTEAFF. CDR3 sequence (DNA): TGTGCCAGCAGTTATGGGGAAGCGATGAACACTGAAGCTTTCTTT.

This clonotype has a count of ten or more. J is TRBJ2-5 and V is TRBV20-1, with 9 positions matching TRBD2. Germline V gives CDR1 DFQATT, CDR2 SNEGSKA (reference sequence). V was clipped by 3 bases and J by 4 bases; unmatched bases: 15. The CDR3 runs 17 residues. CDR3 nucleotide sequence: TGCAGTGCTAGTGAGGTAGCGGGGGTGACAGATGGAGAGACCCAGTACTTC. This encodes CSASEVAGVTDGETQYF.

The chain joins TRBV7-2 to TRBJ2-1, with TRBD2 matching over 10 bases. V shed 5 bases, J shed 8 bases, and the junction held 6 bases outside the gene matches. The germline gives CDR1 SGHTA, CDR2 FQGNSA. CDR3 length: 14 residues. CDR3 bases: TGTGCCAGCAGCCGTGGACTAGCGGTCCATGAGCAGTTCTTC. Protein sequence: CASSRGLAVHEQFF. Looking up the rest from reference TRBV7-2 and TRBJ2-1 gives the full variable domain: GAGVSQSPSNKVTEKGKDVELRCDPISGHTALYWYRQSLGQGLEFLIYFQGNSAPDKSGLPSDRFSAERTGGSVSTLTIQRTQQEDSAVYLCASSRGLAVHEQFFGPGTRLTVL.

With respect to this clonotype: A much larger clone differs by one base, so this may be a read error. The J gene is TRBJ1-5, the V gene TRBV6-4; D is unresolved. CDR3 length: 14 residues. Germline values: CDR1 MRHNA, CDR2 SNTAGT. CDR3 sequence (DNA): TGTACCAGCAGTGACGGCGACGGCAATCAGCCCCAGCATTTT. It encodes CTSSDGDGNQPQHF.

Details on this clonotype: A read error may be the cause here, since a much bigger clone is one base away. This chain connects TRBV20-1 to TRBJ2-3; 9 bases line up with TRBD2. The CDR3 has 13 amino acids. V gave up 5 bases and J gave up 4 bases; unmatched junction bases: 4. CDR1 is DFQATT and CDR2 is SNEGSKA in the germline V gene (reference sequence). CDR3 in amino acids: CSAPGLASDTQYF. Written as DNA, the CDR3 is TGCAGTGCTCCGGGACTAGCCTCAGATACGCAGTATTTT.

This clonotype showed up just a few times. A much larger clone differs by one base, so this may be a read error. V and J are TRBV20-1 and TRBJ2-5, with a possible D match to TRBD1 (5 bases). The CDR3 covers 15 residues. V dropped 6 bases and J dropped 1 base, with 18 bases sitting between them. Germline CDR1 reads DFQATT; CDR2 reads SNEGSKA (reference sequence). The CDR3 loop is CSALPGQCLQETQYF. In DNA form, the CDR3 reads TGCAGTGCCCTCCCAGGGCAGTGCCTCCAAGAGACCCAGTACTTC.

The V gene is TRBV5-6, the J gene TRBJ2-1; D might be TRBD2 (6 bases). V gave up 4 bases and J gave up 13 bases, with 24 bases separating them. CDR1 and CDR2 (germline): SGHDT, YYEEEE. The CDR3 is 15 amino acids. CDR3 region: CASSLGLGSYNGQFF. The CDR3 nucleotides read TGTGCCAGCAGCCTGGGACTCGGCTCCTACAATGGACAGTTCTTC. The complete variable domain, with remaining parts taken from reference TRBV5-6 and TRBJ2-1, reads DAGVTQSPTHLIKTRGQQVTLRCSPKSGHDTVSWYQQALGQGPQFIFQYYEEEERQRGNFPDRFSGHQFPNYSSELNVNALLLGDSALYLCASSLGLGSYNGQFFGPGTRLTVL.

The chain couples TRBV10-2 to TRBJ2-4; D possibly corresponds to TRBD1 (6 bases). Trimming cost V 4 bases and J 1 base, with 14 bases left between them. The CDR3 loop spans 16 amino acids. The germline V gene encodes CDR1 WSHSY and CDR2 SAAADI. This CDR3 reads CASSGSNREAKNIQYF. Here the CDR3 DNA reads TGCGCCAGCAGTGGCAGCAACAGGGAGGCCAAAAACATTCAGTACTTC.

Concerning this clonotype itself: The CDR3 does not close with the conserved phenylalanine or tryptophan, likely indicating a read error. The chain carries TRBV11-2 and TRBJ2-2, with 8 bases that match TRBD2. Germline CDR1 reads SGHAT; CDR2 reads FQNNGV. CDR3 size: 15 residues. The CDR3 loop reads CARSSGGSNTGELFY. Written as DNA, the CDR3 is TGTGCCAGGAGCTCGGGAGGGTCCAACACCGGGGAGCTGTTTTAT.

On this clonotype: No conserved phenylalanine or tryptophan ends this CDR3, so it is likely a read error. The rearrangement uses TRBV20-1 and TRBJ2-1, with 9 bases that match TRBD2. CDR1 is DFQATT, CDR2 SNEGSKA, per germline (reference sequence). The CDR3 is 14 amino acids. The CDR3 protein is CNARMAGGHNEQFS. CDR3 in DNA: TGCAATGCTAGAATGGCGGGGGGGCATAATGAGCAGTTCTCC.

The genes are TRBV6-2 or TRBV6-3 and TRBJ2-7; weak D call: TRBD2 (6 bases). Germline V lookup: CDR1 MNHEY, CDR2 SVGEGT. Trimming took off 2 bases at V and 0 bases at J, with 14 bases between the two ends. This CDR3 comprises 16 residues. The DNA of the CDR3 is TGTGCCAGCAGTTACCCCCGACTAGGCGACTCCTACGAGCAGTACTTC. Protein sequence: CASSYPRLGDSYEQYF.

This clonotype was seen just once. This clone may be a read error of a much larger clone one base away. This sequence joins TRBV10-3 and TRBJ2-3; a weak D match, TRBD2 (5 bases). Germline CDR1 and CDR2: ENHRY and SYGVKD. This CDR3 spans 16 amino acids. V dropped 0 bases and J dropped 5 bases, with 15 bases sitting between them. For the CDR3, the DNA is TGTGCCATCAGTGAGTCGGCGGGTTTCCTCATAGATACGCAGTATTTT. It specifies CAISESAGFLIDTQYF.

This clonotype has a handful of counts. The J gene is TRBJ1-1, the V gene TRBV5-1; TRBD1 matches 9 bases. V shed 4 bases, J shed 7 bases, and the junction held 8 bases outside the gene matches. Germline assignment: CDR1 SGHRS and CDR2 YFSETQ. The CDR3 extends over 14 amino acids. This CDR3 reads CASSRGQGSYEAFF. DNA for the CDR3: TGCGCCAGCAGCAGGGGACAGGGATCCTATGAAGCTTTCTTT.

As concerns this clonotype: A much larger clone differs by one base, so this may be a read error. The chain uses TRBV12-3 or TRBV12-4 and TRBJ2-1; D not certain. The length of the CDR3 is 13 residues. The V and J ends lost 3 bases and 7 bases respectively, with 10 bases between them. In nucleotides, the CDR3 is TGTGCCAGCAGTTTCTTAAGAGAGAATGAGCAGTTCTTC. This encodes CASSFLRENEQFF.

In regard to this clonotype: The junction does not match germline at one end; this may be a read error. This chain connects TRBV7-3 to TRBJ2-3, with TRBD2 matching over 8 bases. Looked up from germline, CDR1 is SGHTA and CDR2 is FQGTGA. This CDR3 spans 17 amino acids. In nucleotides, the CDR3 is TGTACCAGCAGCTTGGGACTAGTGGGGACTAGCACAGATACGCAGTATTTT. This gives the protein CTSSLGLVGTSTDTQYF.

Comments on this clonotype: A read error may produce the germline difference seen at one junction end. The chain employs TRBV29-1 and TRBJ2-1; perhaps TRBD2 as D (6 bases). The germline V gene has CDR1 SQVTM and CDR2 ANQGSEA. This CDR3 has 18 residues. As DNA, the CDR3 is TGCAGCGTTGAAGGCTCGGCCGGTAATAATCGGGGGTACAATGGGCAGTTCTTC. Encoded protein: CSVEGSAGNNRGYNGQFF.

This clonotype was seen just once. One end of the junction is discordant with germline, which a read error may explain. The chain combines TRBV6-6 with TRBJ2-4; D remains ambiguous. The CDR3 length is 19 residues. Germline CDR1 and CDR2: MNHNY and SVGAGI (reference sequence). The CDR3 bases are TGTGCCAACAGTTACTCGAACAAGAGGATGGATCTAGCCAAAAACATTCAGTACTTC. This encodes CANSYSNKRMDLAKNIQYF.

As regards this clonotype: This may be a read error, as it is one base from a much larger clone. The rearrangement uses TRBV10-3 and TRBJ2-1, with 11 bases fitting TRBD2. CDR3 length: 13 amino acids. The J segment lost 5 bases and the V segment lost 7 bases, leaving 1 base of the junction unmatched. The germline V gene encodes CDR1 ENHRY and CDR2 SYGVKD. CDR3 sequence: CAIKLAGDNEQFF. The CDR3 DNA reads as TGTGCCATCAAACTAGCGGGGGACAATGAGCAGTTCTTC.

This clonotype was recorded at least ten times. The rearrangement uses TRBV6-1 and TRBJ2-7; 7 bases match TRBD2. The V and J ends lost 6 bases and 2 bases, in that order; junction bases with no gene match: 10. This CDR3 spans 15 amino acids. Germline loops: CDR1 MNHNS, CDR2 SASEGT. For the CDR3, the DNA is TGTGCCAGCAGATGGGGGGGACGGTGGACCTACGAGCAGTACTTC. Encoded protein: CASRWGGRWTYEQYF.

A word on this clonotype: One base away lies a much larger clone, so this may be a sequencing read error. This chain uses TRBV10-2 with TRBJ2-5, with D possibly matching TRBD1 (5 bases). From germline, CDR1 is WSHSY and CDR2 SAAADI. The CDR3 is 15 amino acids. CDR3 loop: CASSESGSGFETLYF. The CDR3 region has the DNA TGCGCCAGCAGTGAGTCGGGATCAGGGTTTGAGACCCTGTACTTC.

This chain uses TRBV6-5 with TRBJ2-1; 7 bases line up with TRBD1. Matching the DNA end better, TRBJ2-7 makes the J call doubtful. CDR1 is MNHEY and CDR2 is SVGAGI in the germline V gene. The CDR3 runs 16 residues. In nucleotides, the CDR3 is TGTGCCAACAGGTCGGACAGGAGGAGCTCCTACAATGAGCAGTACTTC. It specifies CANRSDRRSSYNEQYF.

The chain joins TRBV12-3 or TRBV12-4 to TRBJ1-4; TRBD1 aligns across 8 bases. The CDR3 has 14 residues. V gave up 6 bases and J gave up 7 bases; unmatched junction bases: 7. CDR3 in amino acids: CASRFTTGGEKLFF. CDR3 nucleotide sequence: TGTGCCAGCAGATTTACAACAGGGGGTGAAAAACTGTTTTTT.